Presented here are 14 T cell receptor beta chains from one specimen sequenced in a study of T-cell memory formation after mild COVID-19 (dated by TCRdb to 2020 to 2022). The library was prepared using 5' RACE. The data were produced on an Illumina NovaSeq 6000. The raw public reads went through TCRdb reprocessing: fastp at Q25, MiXCR clone calling, in-frame beta chains kept. Duplicate CDR3 protein sequences are folded into a single record with the most common DNA and genes. The sample table lists 250,000 to 300,000 distinct CDR3 sequences, around 15% of them with a count of one. Clones ranked in the top ten supply 20% to 25% of the sample. Sequenced material: PBMCs or a T cell subset sorted from them (not recorded which). Receptors were obtained from a man between 18 and 29 years old who had mild COVID-19 (a few samples of this study predate the infection). The sample titles of this study are shuffled in the database, so cell type and time point are left out; the donor was told from shared clones.

This chain uses TRBV6-6 with TRBJ1-4; no firm D call. The CDR3 is 16 residues long. Germline V gene sequence: CDR1 MNHNY, CDR2 SVGAGI (reference sequence). V lost 2 bases and J lost 5, with 15 bases in between. This CDR3 reads CASSYEAQKGNEKLFF. CDR3 in DNA: TGTGCCAGCAGTTACGAGGCGCAGAAGGGAAATGAAAAACTGTTTTTT.

In this sample, this clonotype turned up a few times. Mismatch with germline at one junction end may stem from a read error. V is TRBV14 and J is TRBJ1-4; D unresolved. In germline, CDR1 is SGHDN, CDR2 FVKESK. The CDR3 covers 15 residues. The CDR3: CASSQVGVTNEKLFF. Here the CDR3 DNA reads TGTGCCAGCAGTCAAGTTGGGGTAACTAATGAAAAACTGTTTTTT.

CDR3 in DNA: TGTGCCAGCAGCTTAGGCCGAGAAGACGAGCAGTACTTC. This gives the protein CASSLGREDEQYF. This chain links TRBV7-9 with TRBJ2-7; D is uncertain. CDR1 is SEHNR and CDR2 is FQNEAQ in the germline V gene (reference sequence). This CDR3 has 13 residues. The V gene lost 1 base and the J gene lost 5 bases, with 9 bases spanning the gap.

The rearrangement uses TRBV11-2 and TRBJ2-3; 7 bases line up with TRBD2. The CDR3 sequence is 13 residues long. CDR1 and CDR2 from the germline V gene are SGHAT and FQNNGV. V was pared by 7 bases and J by 3 bases, with 4 bases of the junction left unmatched. CDR3 protein: CASTFSGTDTQYF. DNA for the CDR3: TGTGCCAGCACCTTTAGCGGGACAGATACGCAGTATTTT.

V is TRBV27 and J is TRBJ2-7; the D is unclear. The CDR3 contains 15 residues. In germline, CDR1 is MNHEY, CDR2 SMNVEV (reference sequence). V was cut by 3 bases and J by 1 base, with 13 bases left in between. CDR3 DNA: TGTGCCAGCAGTTTTCGACGGGCTGTTTCCTACGAGCAGTACTTC. Amino acid sequence: CASSFRRAVSYEQYF.

This rearrangement joins TRBV7-2 to TRBJ2-3; no definite D call. Looked up from germline, CDR1 is SGHTA and CDR2 is FQGNSA. V was cut by 2 bases and J by 0 bases, with 9 bases left in between. The CDR3 totals 15 residues. The CDR3 here is CASSLTPTSTDTQYF. CDR3 in DNA: TGTGCCAGCAGCTTAACACCAACTAGCACAGATACGCAGTATTTT.

This clonotype was picked up many times. The gene calls are TRBV7-6 and TRBJ2-2, with unresolved D. The CDR3 totals 13 residues. From germline, CDR1 is SGHVS and CDR2 FNYEAQ. Between the trimmed V and J ends, which lost 1 base and 7 bases, there was a span of 7 bases. The CDR3 here is CASSLESLGELFF. In DNA form, the CDR3 reads TGTGCCAGCAGCTTAGAGTCCCTCGGGGAGCTGTTTTTT.

At least ten counts were recorded for this clonotype. The chain uses TRBV5-1 and TRBJ2-1; D is undetermined. CDR3 length equals 14 residues. CDR1 and CDR2 from the germline V gene are SGHRS and YFSETQ. Trimming took off 0 bases at V and 5 bases at J, with 9 bases between the two ends. For the CDR3, the DNA is TGCGCCAGCAGCTTGGTCCCAGGTGACAATGAGCAGTTCTTC. It codes for CASSLVPGDNEQFF.

In its sample, this clonotype was seen many times. V usage is TRBV6-6 and J usage is TRBJ2-1; 8 nucleotides match TRBD2. V was clipped by 1 base and J by 1 base; unmatched bases: 6. The CDR3 has 17 amino acids. CDR1 and CDR2 from the germline V gene are MNHNY and SVGAGI (reference sequence). CDR3 region: CASSYYFGGVSYNEQFF. CDR3 bases: TGTGCCAGCAGTTACTATTTCGGGGGGGTGTCCTACAATGAGCAGTTCTTC.

The chain links TRBV19 to TRBJ1-1; perhaps TRBD1 as D (6 bases). The V end lost 1 base, the J end lost 3 bases, and 9 bases lay between the germline ends. The CDR3 has 14 amino acids. Germline V gives CDR1 LNHDA, CDR2 SQIVND (reference sequence). For the CDR3, the DNA is TGTGCCAGTAGTATAGGAGGACAGTACACTGAAGCTTTCTTT. Residues: CASSIGGQYTEAFF.

The CDR3 here is CATSRNGNTEAFF. In DNA form, the CDR3 reads TGTGCCACCTCAAGGAACGGGAACACTGAAGCTTTCTTT. This chain connects TRBV10-3 to TRBJ1-1; D gene ambiguous. This CDR3 is 13 amino acids long. V was cut by 10 bases and J by 1 base, with 13 bases left in between. Germline V gives CDR1 ENHRY, CDR2 SYGVKD.

In this sample, this clonotype turned up a few times. The chain links TRBV7-2 to TRBJ2-1; D possibly matches TRBD1 or TRBD2 (5 bases each). CDR1 is SGHTA, CDR2 FQGNSA, per germline. The CDR3 is 14 amino acids. The V end lost 2 bases, the J end lost 8 bases, and 13 bases lay between the germline ends. This CDR3 reads CASSLSGLGDEQFF. As DNA, the CDR3 is TGTGCCAGCAGCTTATCGGGGCTCGGTGATGAGCAGTTCTTC.

The chain couples TRBV3-1 to TRBJ1-2, with D perhaps matching TRBD1 (5 bases). Germline CDR1 LGHDT, CDR2 YNNKEL (reference sequence). The CDR3 is 13 amino acids. The V and J ends lost 0 bases and 6 bases respectively, with 8 bases between them. Here the CDR3 reads CASSQDLGHGYTF. For the CDR3, the DNA is TGTGCCAGCAGCCAAGATTTGGGACATGGCTACACCTTC.

The CDR3 nucleotides are TGTGCCACCAGCAGAGATGAGGGGACGAGGACCTTC. This sequence encodes CATSRDEGTRTF. This chain links TRBV15 with TRBJ1-2; weak D call: TRBD1 (5 bases). V was trimmed by 0 bases and J by 14 bases, leaving 13 bases between them. The CDR3 loop spans 12 amino acids. Germline values: CDR1 LNHNV, CDR2 YYDKDF (reference sequence).